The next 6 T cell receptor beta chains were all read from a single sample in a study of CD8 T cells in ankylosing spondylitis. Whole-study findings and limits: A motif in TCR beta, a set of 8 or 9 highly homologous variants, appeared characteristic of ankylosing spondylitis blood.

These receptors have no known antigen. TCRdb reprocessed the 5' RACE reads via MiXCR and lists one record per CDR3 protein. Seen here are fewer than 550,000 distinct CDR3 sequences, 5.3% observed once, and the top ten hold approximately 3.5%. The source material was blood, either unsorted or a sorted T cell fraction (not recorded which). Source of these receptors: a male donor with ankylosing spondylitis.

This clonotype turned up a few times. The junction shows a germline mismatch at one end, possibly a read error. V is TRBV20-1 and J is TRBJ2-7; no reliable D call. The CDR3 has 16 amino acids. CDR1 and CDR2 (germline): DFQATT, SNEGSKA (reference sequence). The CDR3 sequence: CCASTRTSLGPYEQYF. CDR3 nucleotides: TGCTGTGCTAGTACACGGACGTCTTTGGGCCCCTACGAGCAGTACTTC.

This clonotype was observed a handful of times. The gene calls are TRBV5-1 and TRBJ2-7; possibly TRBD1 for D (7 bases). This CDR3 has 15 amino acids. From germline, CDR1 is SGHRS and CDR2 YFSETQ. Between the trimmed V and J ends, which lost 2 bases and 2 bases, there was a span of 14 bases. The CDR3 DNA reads TGCGCCAGCAGCTTTAGTCCAGGGGGGACCTACGAGCAGTACTTC. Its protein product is CASSFSPGGTYEQYF.

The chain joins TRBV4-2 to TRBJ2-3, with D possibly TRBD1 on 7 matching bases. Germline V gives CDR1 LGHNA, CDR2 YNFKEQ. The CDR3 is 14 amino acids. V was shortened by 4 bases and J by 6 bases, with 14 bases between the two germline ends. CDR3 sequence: CASSLRGESDTQYF. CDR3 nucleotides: TGTGCCAGCAGCCTCAGGGGGGAGTCCGATACGCAGTATTTT.

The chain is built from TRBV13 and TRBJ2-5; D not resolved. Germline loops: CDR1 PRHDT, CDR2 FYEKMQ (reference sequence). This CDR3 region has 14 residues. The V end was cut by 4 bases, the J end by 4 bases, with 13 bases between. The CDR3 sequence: CASSSTGLGETQYF. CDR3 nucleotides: TGTGCCAGCAGCTCGACGGGTCTAGGAGAGACCCAGTACTTC.

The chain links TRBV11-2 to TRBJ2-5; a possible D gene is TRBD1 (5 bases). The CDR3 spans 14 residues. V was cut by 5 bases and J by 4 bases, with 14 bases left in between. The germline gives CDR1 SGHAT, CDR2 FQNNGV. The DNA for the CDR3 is TGTGCCAGCAGCCTTCGCCCAGGGCGAGAGACCCAGTACTTC. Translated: CASSLRPGRETQYF. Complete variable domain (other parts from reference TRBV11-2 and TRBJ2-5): EAGVAQSPRYKIIEKRQSVAFWCNPISGHATLYWYQQILGQGPKLLIQFQNNGVVDDSQLPKDRFSAERLKGVDSTLKIQPAKLEDSAVYLCASSLRPGRETQYFGPGTRLLVL.

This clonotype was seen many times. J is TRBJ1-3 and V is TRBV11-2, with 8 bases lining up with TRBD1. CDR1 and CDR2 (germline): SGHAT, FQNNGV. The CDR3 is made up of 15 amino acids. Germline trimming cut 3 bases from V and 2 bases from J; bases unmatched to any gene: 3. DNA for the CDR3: TGTGCCAGCAGCTTCTCGACAGGGGCTGGAAACACCATATATTTT. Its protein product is CASSFSTGAGNTIYF.